The clone carrying this T cell receptor beta chain appeared a few times. The ends lost 5 bases at V and 10 bases at J; junction bases unmatched: 8. The germline CDR1 and CDR2 sequences are SGDLS and YYNGEE. The CDR3 has 12 residues. The entry originates in a study of early T cells in non-severe SARS-CoV-2 infection. Study as a whole: Bulk RNA isolated from unsorted whole blood underwent sequencing; chains were not paired.

Unique molecular identifiers tagged individual cDNA molecules. TCRdb reanalysed the 5' RACE reads using MiXCR and keeps one entry per CDR3 protein. The sample lists 100,000 to 150,000 distinct CDR3 sequences, about 16% occurring once. The gene calls are TRBV9 and TRBJ1-2; 7 positions match TRBD1. This clonotype was obtained from an adult who was a healthcare worker with PCR-confirmed SARS-CoV-2 infection or an uninfected control (not recorded which). Sequencing used whole blood. The CDR3: CASRRAGTAYTF. CDR3 bases: TGTGCCAGCAGGCGTGCCGGGACAGCCTACACCTTC.